Presented here are 29 T cell receptor beta chains from one specimen sequenced in a study of cytomegalovirus exposure and HLA in healthy donors. PCR amplification relied on 60 Vbeta primers (plus 13 Jbeta primers). Using immunoSEQ multiplex PCR, the repertoire was profiled, and TCRdb retains in-frame clones only, with some absent. The sample has approximately 50,000 clones. Sequencing was carried out using PBMCs. The receptors here all came from a male donor in good health and CMV-seronegative.

J is TRBJ1-5 and V is TRBV9; the D gene is possibly TRBD1 (5 bases). The germline V gene encodes CDR1 SGDLS and CDR2 YYNGEE. The CDR3 loop spans 15 amino acids. Trimming cost V 0 bases and J 4 bases, with 11 bases left between them. CDR3 DNA: TGTGCCAGCAGCGTAGGCCAGGGTTGGAATCAGCCCCAGCATTTT. This encodes CASSVGQGWNQPQHF.

This chain links TRBV5-1 with TRBJ1-6, with a possible D match to TRBD1 (6 bases). The CDR3 spans 16 residues. The germline gives CDR1 SGHRS, CDR2 YFSETQ. V was shortened by 4 bases and J by 1 base, with 12 bases between the two germline ends. The CDR3 region is CASSPTGSSYNSPLHF. CDR3 nucleotide sequence: TGCGCCAGCAGCCCTACAGGGAGTTCCTATAATTCACCCCTCCACTTT.

The chain employs TRBV5-1 and TRBJ2-2; D is perhaps TRBD2 (5 bases). Germline lookup yields CDR1 SGHRS and CDR2 YFSETQ. V lost 3 bases to trimming and J lost 5 bases, with 20 bases between them. This CDR3 contains 17 residues. The CDR3 spells CASSSVYSVRDTGELFF. CDR3 nucleotides: TGCGCCAGCAGCTCGGTCTATTCGGTGAGGGATACCGGGGAGCTGTTTTTT.

The chain links TRBV2 to TRBJ2-5, with a possible D match to TRBD1 (6 bases). Between the trimmed V and J ends, which lost 4 bases and 2 bases, there was a span of 14 bases. Germline CDR1 SNHLY, CDR2 FYNNEI. This CDR3 contains 15 residues. The CDR3 loop reads CASSGGHRLQETQYF. As DNA, the CDR3 is TGTGCCAGCAGTGGGGGACACAGACTTCAAGAGACCCAGTACTTC. Together with reference TRBV2 and TRBJ2-5, the CDR3 gives the full variable domain: EPEVTQTPSHQVTQMGQEVILRCVPISNHLYFYWYRQILGQKVEFLVSFYNNEISEKSEIFDDQFSVERPDGSNFTLKIRSTKLEDSAMYFCASSGGHRLQETQYFGPGTRLLVL.

J is TRBJ1-1 and V is TRBV6-5; D is perhaps TRBD1 (5 bases). This CDR3 is built from 15 residues. V lost 6 bases to trimming and J lost 3 bases, with 17 bases between them. CDR1 is MNHEY, CDR2 SVGAGI, per germline. The CDR3 protein is CASRRRQLTHTEAFF. The CDR3 nucleotides are TGTGCCAGCAGGAGAAGACAGCTTACACACACTGAAGCTTTCTTT.

The rearrangement links TRBV7-9 to TRBJ1-2; 7 nucleotides line up with TRBD1. The V segment lost 3 bases and the J segment 4 bases; nucleotides outside the gene matches: 5. Germline V gene data show CDR1 as SEHNR and CDR2 as FQNEAQ (reference sequence). The CDR3 is made up of 14 amino acids. CDR3 amino acids: CASSLSSGGYGYTF. DNA of the CDR3: TGTGCCAGCAGCTTGAGTTCAGGGGGCTATGGCTACACCTTC.

The chain has TRBV11-1 and TRBJ2-5; 11 positions match TRBD2. This CDR3 region has 14 residues. CDR1 SGHAT and CDR2 FQDESV come from the germline V gene (reference sequence). V gave up 7 bases and J gave up 2 bases; unmatched junction bases: 3. The CDR3: CASKLAGAQETQYF. As DNA, the CDR3 is TGTGCCAGCAAACTAGCGGGGGCTCAAGAGACCCAGTACTTC.

V usage is TRBV6-5 and J usage is TRBJ1-1, with D possibly matching TRBD1 (5 bases). The V and J ends lost 11 bases and 1 base respectively, with 11 bases between them. The CDR3 length is 12 residues. Looked up from germline, CDR1 is MNHEY and CDR2 is SVGAGI. The CDR3 loop reads CASSTANTEAFF. DNA for the CDR3: TGTGCCTCATCGACAGCGAACACTGAAGCTTTCTTT.

V and J are TRBV28 and TRBJ2-7; 8 positions agree with TRBD1. From germline, CDR1 is MDHEN and CDR2 SYDVKM. The CDR3 contains 13 residues. J was trimmed by 5 bases and V by 2 bases; bases with no gene match: 2. This CDR3 is CASSLGQGNEQYF. The CDR3 DNA reads as TGTGCCAGCAGTTTAGGACAGGGTAACGAGCAGTACTTC.

V and J are TRBV6-1 and TRBJ2-1, with D tentatively TRBD2 (5 bases). Per the germline V gene, CDR1 is MNHNS and CDR2 is SASEGT. Trimming took 6 bases from V and 10 from J, leaving 13 bases between them. The CDR3 sequence is 12 residues long. CDR3: CASSDPGNEQFF. DNA of the CDR3: TGTGCCAGCAGCGACCCCGGGAACGAGCAGTTCTTC.

V is TRBV27 and J is TRBJ1-3; D is ambiguous. Germline V lookup: CDR1 MNHEY, CDR2 SMNVEV (reference sequence). The CDR3 consists of 14 residues. Trimming took 8 bases from V and 0 from J, leaving 11 bases between them. Here the CDR3 reads CASGARGSGNTIYF. For the CDR3, the DNA is TGTGCCAGCGGCGCTCGGGGCTCTGGAAACACCATATATTTT.

This chain links TRBV5-1 with TRBJ1-1; D is possibly TRBD1 (6 bases). The V gene's germline CDR1 is SGHRS and CDR2 YFSETQ. V was clipped by 3 bases and J by 4 bases, with 19 bases between them. This CDR3 is built from 16 residues. CDR3 nucleotide sequence: TGCGCCAGCAGCTCCCGCGGGGGGCAGATAACCACTGAAGCTTTCTTT. Protein product: CASSSRGGQITTEAFF.

J is TRBJ2-7 and V is TRBV6-5; possible D gene TRBD2, 6 bases. The CDR3 has 15 residues. CDR1 MNHEY and CDR2 SVGAGI come from the germline V gene. Between the trimmed V and J ends, which lost 7 bases and 3 bases, there was a span of 19 bases. CDR3 in DNA: TGTGCCAGCACCCTGAGGCTGGGACTTGGCTACGAGCAGTACTTC. Amino acids: CASTLRLGLGYEQYF.

The chain links TRBV14 to TRBJ2-5; D not certain. Germline CDR1 and CDR2: SGHDN and FVKESK. The CDR3 consists of 13 residues. The V end lost 3 bases, the J end lost 1 base, and 6 bases lay between the germline ends. DNA for the CDR3: TGTGCCAGCAGCCAGCGGCTCCAAGAGACCCAGTACTTC. This sequence encodes CASSQRLQETQYF.

The rearrangement joins TRBV6-6 to TRBJ1-4; D remains unclear. CDR1 and CDR2 (germline): MNHNY, SVGAGI (reference sequence). The V end lost 8 bases, the J end lost 4 bases, and 8 bases lay between the germline ends. The CDR3 has 12 residues. CDR3 loop: CASRRGNEKLFF. The CDR3 nucleotides read TGTGCCAGCCGACGGGGTAATGAAAAACTGTTTTTT.

This CDR3 is CASSQDSRAYEQYF. CDR3 coding DNA: TGCGCCAGCAGCCAAGATTCGAGGGCCTACGAGCAGTACTTC. The gene calls are TRBV4-3 and TRBJ2-7; a possible D gene is TRBD2 (5 bases). Trimming removed 0 bases at V and 2 bases at J, with 8 bases between. Germline values: CDR1 LGHNA, CDR2 YSLEER. This CDR3 has 14 residues.

This rearrangement joins TRBV19 to TRBJ2-1; TRBD1 might be the D (6 bases). The CDR3 covers 14 residues. V dropped 1 base and J dropped 5 bases, with 9 bases sitting between them. Looked up from germline, CDR1 is LNHDA and CDR2 is SQIVND (reference sequence). This CDR3 is CASSIGTANNEQFF. Written as DNA, the CDR3 is TGTGCCAGTAGTATAGGGACAGCTAACAATGAGCAGTTCTTC. The variable domain in full, with the rest retrieved from reference TRBV19 and TRBJ2-1, is DGGITQSPKYLFRKEGQNVTLSCEQNLNHDAMYWYRQDPGQGLRLIYYSQIVNDFQKGDIAEGYSVSREKKESFPLTVTSAQKNPTAFYLCASSIGTANNEQFFGPGTRLTVL.

V and J are TRBV6-6 and TRBJ1-1; D perhaps matches TRBD1 (5 bases). CDR3 length: 13 amino acids. CDR1 is MNHNY, CDR2 SVGAGI, per germline (reference sequence). V was trimmed by 4 bases and J by 1 base, leaving 7 bases between them. CDR3 protein: CASSSGQNTEAFF. The DNA for the CDR3 is TGTGCCAGCAGTTCTGGACAGAACACTGAAGCTTTCTTT.

The chain joins TRBV4-2 to TRBJ1-2; tentatively, D is TRBD1 (5 bases). CDR1 is LGHNA and CDR2 is YNFKEQ in the germline V gene. Trimming pared 0 bases from V and 0 bases from J, leaving 8 bases between. This CDR3 spans 15 amino acids. The CDR3 DNA is TGTGCCAGCAGCCAAGATTCCAGGGCTAACTATGGCTACACCTTC. This translates into CASSQDSRANYGYTF.

The chain uses TRBV6-1 and TRBJ2-3, with a tentative D call TRBD2 (5 bases). The V gene lost 4 bases and the J gene lost 0 bases, with 11 bases spanning the gap. Germline loops: CDR1 MNHNS, CDR2 SASEGT. The CDR3 loop spans 15 amino acids. For the CDR3, the DNA is TGTGCCAGCAGTGGCACGGGGTTGAGCACAGATACGCAGTATTTT. It yields the protein CASSGTGLSTDTQYF.

The CDR3 sequence: CATSRDRGTSTLYEQYF. CDR3 bases: TGTGCCACCAGCAGAGACCGTGGGACTAGCACTCTCTACGAGCAGTACTTC. This chain uses TRBV15 with TRBJ2-7; 9 bases map to TRBD2. CDR3 length: 17 amino acids. The V segment lost 0 bases and the J segment 3 bases; nucleotides outside the gene matches: 9. The V gene's germline CDR1 is LNHNV and CDR2 YYDKDF (reference sequence).

The chain recombines TRBV9 with TRBJ1-2; 8 bases line up with TRBD1. From germline, CDR1 is SGDLS and CDR2 YYNGEE. The CDR3 is 15 residues long. V gave up 2 bases and J gave up 4 bases; unmatched junction bases: 7. CDR3 in DNA: TGTGCCAGCAGCGTCCGGACAGGGTTCCCCTATGGCTACACCTTC. It yields the protein CASSVRTGFPYGYTF.

The rearrangement joins TRBV6-6 to TRBJ1-1; TRBD1 aligns across 7 bases. V was pared by 0 bases and J by 4 bases, with 2 bases of the junction left unmatched. This CDR3 spans 14 amino acids. The germline gives CDR1 MNHNY, CDR2 SVGAGI (reference sequence). The CDR3 nucleotides read TGTGCCAGCAGTTACTCCGACAGGGTCACTGAAGCTTTCTTT. This encodes CASSYSDRVTEAFF.

This chain joins TRBV7-3 and TRBJ1-6; 9 bases fit TRBD1. The CDR3 has 14 amino acids. J was trimmed by 10 bases and V by 4 bases; bases with no gene match: 5. Germline CDR1 reads SGHTA; CDR2 reads FQGTGA. CDR3 DNA sequence: TGTGCCAGCAGCTCGGGACAGGGAGGATCACCCCTCCACTTT. Protein product: CASSSGQGGSPLHF.

V is TRBV5-1 and J is TRBJ1-4, with 9 bases that match TRBD1. Trimming took 0 bases from V and 5 from J; bases not matched to a gene: 2. This CDR3 region has 15 residues. Germline lookup yields CDR1 SGHRS and CDR2 YFSETQ. CDR3 sequence: CASSLAGTGNEKLFF. The DNA for the CDR3 is TGCGCCAGCAGCTTGGCTGGGACAGGGAATGAAAAACTGTTTTTT.

This chain uses TRBV7-2 with TRBJ2-7, with 11 bases matching TRBD2. The CDR3 sequence is 15 residues long. Germline V gene lookup returns CDR1 SGHTA and CDR2 FQGNSA. The ends lost 3 bases at V and 4 bases at J; junction bases unmatched: 5. Here the CDR3 reads CASSFAGTSGYEQYF. CDR3 DNA: TGTGCCAGCAGCTTTGCCGGGACTAGCGGTTACGAGCAGTACTTC.

This CDR3 reads CATTPGFSQETQYF. For the CDR3, the DNA is TGTGCCACCACTCCGGGATTTTCTCAAGAGACCCAGTACTTC. The J gene is TRBJ2-5, the V gene TRBV11-2; TRBD2 is a possible D gene (5 bases). In germline, CDR1 is SGHAT, CDR2 FQNNGV. Trimming shortened V by 10 bases and J by 2 bases, and 17 bases separated the two germline ends. The CDR3 spans 14 residues.

V and J are TRBV7-2 and TRBJ2-7, with a tentative D call TRBD2 (5 bases). This CDR3 is built from 13 residues. Per germline, CDR1 SGHTA and CDR2 FQGNSA. Between the trimmed V and J ends, which lost 3 bases and 3 bases, there was a span of 9 bases. The chain's CDR3 is CASSLRAGYEQYF. The CDR3 DNA sequence: TGTGCCAGCAGCTTGAGGGCGGGCTACGAGCAGTACTTC.

The chain employs TRBV5-1 and TRBJ2-7, with 7 bases that match TRBD2. Germline CDR1 is SGHRS and CDR2 is YFSETQ. This CDR3 comprises 14 residues. The V gene end was trimmed by 2 bases and the J gene end by 0 bases; junction bases not matched to a gene: 2. The CDR3 reads CASSFGGNSYEQYF. CDR3 sequence (DNA): TGCGCCAGCAGCTTCGGGGGGAACTCCTACGAGCAGTACTTC.